One sample yielded the 31 T cell receptor beta chains listed below, sequenced in a study of T cell repertoires in cytomegalovirus infection. MiXCR, applied by TCRdb to the reads, yields one record per CDR3 protein. The table records around 440,000 distinct CDR3 sequences, about 11% of them present only once. Sequenced material: PBMCs. These receptors were collected from a human donor in good health (CMV status not recorded). Some clones in this sample may be carry-over from other donors' samples.

The chain links TRBV6-2 or TRBV6-3 to TRBJ2-5; D ambiguous. The ends were cut back, 4 bases at V and 2 bases at J, with 17 bases in the middle. The germline V gene encodes CDR1 MNHEY and CDR2 SVGEGT. This CDR3 contains 16 residues. CDR3 in amino acids: CASSFPSPIDQETQYF. CDR3 sequence (DNA): TGTGCCAGCAGTTTCCCCTCCCCCATCGATCAAGAGACCCAGTACTTC.

This clonotype was observed at least ten times. The chain employs TRBV7-2 and TRBJ2-2; 7 positions agree with TRBD2. The CDR3 totals 15 residues. CDR1 SGHTA and CDR2 FQGNSA come from the germline V gene. V was pared by 1 base and J by 8 bases, with 7 bases of the junction left unmatched. The CDR3: CASSLVGRAEGELFF. In DNA form, the CDR3 reads TGTGCCAGCAGCTTAGTGGGGAGGGCTGAGGGGGAGCTGTTTTTT.

This clonotype occurred many times. The chain links TRBV20-1 to TRBJ2-4; either TRBD1 or TRBD2 may supply D (6 bases each). The germline V gene encodes CDR1 DFQATT and CDR2 SNEGSKA (reference sequence). CDR3 length: 14 amino acids. Trimming pared 6 bases from V and 6 bases from J, leaving 18 bases between. CDR3 bases: TGCAGTGCGCTAGGGGGGTCCGACAGAAACATTCAGTACTTC. This encodes CSALGGSDRNIQYF.

This clonotype was recorded at least ten times. V usage is TRBV19 and J usage is TRBJ1-1, with D unclear. Between the trimmed V and J ends, which lost 2 bases and 1 base, there was a span of 8 bases. CDR1 LNHDA and CDR2 SQIVND come from the germline V gene (reference sequence). The CDR3 extends over 14 amino acids. The CDR3 DNA is TGTGCCAGTAGTATAACGAGAGGGAACACTGAAGCTTTCTTT. Protein product: CASSITRGNTEAFF.

This clonotype was counted a few times. The CDR3 here is CASSLLGSGSGELFF. The CDR3 bases are TGTGCCAGCAGTTTACTGGGGTCGGGATCCGGGGAGCTGTTTTTT. The chain links TRBV12-3 or TRBV12-4 to TRBJ2-2, with D perhaps matching TRBD2 (5 bases). The CDR3 is 15 residues long. Between the trimmed V and J ends, which lost 2 bases and 6 bases, there was a span of 13 bases.

This clonotype was seen at least ten times. The chain joins TRBV6-5 to TRBJ1-3; D remains unclear. The CDR3 is made up of 16 amino acids. V was trimmed by 0 bases and J by 0 bases, leaving 9 bases between them. The germline gives CDR1 MNHEY, CDR2 SVGAGI. DNA for the CDR3: TGTGCCAGCAGTTACTCGGGCCAGACCTCTGGAAACACCATATATTTT. It codes for CASSYSGQTSGNTIYF.

This clonotype was picked up many times. This chain joins TRBV7-4 and TRBJ1-6; D is unresolved. Trimming removed 3 bases at V and 6 bases at J, with 15 bases between. The CDR3 covers 16 residues. Germline CDR1 is SGHVT and CDR2 is SQSDAQ. For the CDR3, the DNA is TGTGCCAGCAGCTTCCCTCACTCTACTCCTAATTCACCCCTCCACTTT. It is translated as CASSFPHSTPNSPLHF.

This clonotype was seen ten or more times. V gene TRBV6-1 combines with J gene TRBJ1-2, with D perhaps TRBD1 (5 bases). CDR1 MNHNS and CDR2 SASEGT come from the germline V gene. This CDR3 has 12 residues. V lost 6 bases, J lost 6 bases, and 11 bases lay in between. For the CDR3, the DNA is TGTGCCAGCAGGCAGGGCAAGGATGGCTACACCTTC. Residues: CASRQGKDGYTF.

As concerns this clonotype: Here the CDR3 omits its conserved ending phenylalanine or tryptophan, so a read error is the likely source. This sequence joins TRBV9 and TRBJ1-5; D is possibly TRBD1 (5 bases). This CDR3 comprises 15 residues. Deletions cut 3 bases from V and 2 bases from J, with 12 bases between. Germline-derived CDR1 and CDR2 are SGDLS and YYNGEE. In DNA form, the CDR3 reads TGTGCCAGCAGCGCAGGGTCTGTTGGCAATCAGCCCCAGCATTCT. This codes for CASSAGSVGNQPQHS.

This clonotype was seen ten or more times. This chain joins TRBV7-3 and TRBJ2-7; 7 bases fit TRBD2. This CDR3 is built from 15 residues. Germline-derived CDR1 and CDR2 are SGHTA and FQGTGA. V lost 1 base and J lost 2; bases outside the gene matches: 5. The CDR3, as DNA: TGTGCCAGCAGCTTAATGGGCGGGACTACCTACGAGCAGTACTTC. Protein sequence: CASSLMGGTTYEQYF. Combining the CDR3 with reference TRBV7-3 and TRBJ2-7 gives the whole variable domain GAGVSQTPSNKVTEKGKYVELRCDPISGHTALYWYRQSLGQGPEFLIYFQGTGAADDSGLPNDRFFAVRPEGSVSTLKIQRTERGDSAVYLCASSLMGGTTYEQYFGPGTRLTVT.

J is TRBJ2-3 and V is TRBV7-9; perhaps TRBD2 as D (7 bases). The CDR3 runs to 14 residues. The V end was cut by 1 base, the J end by 4 bases, with 9 bases between. The germline V gene encodes CDR1 SEHNR and CDR2 FQNEAQ (reference sequence). The CDR3 is CASSLEGGADTQYF. The DNA of the CDR3 is TGTGCCAGCAGCTTAGAAGGGGGGGCAGATACGCAGTATTTT.

This clonotype was observed many times. CDR3 DNA: TGTGCCAGCAGTTTACTCAGGCGCTCCTACGAGCAGTACTTC. As protein: CASSLLRRSYEQYF. V is TRBV12-3 or TRBV12-4 and J is TRBJ2-7; D remains ambiguous. Trimming removed 2 bases from V and 0 bases from J, with 8 bases in between. This CDR3 region has 14 residues.

The table lists this clonotype with many counts. This sequence joins TRBV4-1 and TRBJ2-5; 8 nucleotides line up with TRBD1. The CDR3 extends over 14 amino acids. Germline CDR1 and CDR2: MGHRA and YSYEKL. V was clipped by 4 bases and J by 3 bases; unmatched bases: 4. The CDR3 nucleotides are TGCGCCAGCAGCCGGGGACAGGCTAAAGAGACCCAGTACTTC. It specifies CASSRGQAKETQYF.

This clonotype was counted ten times or more. The CDR3 DNA reads as TGTGCCAGCAGAACCGGGACAGAAACCTACGAGCAGTACTTC. Its protein product is CASRTGTETYEQYF. The chain employs TRBV7-9 and TRBJ2-7, with 7 nucleotides matching TRBD1. The germline gives CDR1 SEHNR, CDR2 FQNEAQ (reference sequence). After removal of 6 bases from V and 2 bases from J, the junction contained 7 bases not matched to a gene. This CDR3 has 14 amino acids.

This clonotype has only a few counts. The chain joins TRBV28 to TRBJ1-2; D is undetermined. The CDR3 runs to 16 residues. Deletions cut 1 base from V and 6 bases from J, with 18 bases between. The V gene's germline CDR1 is MDHEN and CDR2 SYDVKM. The CDR3 nucleotides read TGTGCCAGCAGTTTATTCGCCGGTTGGGCTGAAAATGGCTACACCTTC. It encodes CASSLFAGWAENGYTF.

As to this clonotype: A single base separates this from a much larger clone, so it may be a read error. The chain is built from TRBV5-3 and TRBJ2-3, with TRBD1 matching 8 bases. TRBV5-3 is given ORF status, its function remaining uncertain. V lost 8 bases to trimming and J lost 14 bases; unmatched junction nucleotides: 16. This CDR3 spans 13 amino acids. The CDR3 is CASGPAAGGQVYF. For the CDR3, the DNA is TGTGCCAGCGGCCCCGCGGCAGGGGGCCAGGTGTATTTT.

This clonotype was observed many times. The chain employs TRBV5-1 and TRBJ2-5; possible D gene TRBD2, 5 bases. The CDR3 has 13 amino acids. Germline V gives CDR1 SGHRS, CDR2 YFSETQ. Trimming removed 4 bases at V and 4 bases at J, with 11 bases between. The CDR3 protein is CASSHRDPETQYF. CDR3 nucleotide sequence: TGCGCCAGCAGCCACCGGGATCCAGAGACCCAGTACTTC.

This clonotype was seen once. CDR3 amino acids: CASSEARGTGKKGYTF. The DNA for the CDR3 is TGTGCCAGCAGTGAAGCGCGTGGTACAGGGAAAAAGGGCTACACCTTC. This chain joins TRBV2 and TRBJ1-2, with D maybe TRBD1 (6 bases). Deletions cut 0 bases from V and 8 bases from J, with 19 bases between. Germline V CDR1 and CDR2: SNHLY, FYNNEI. The CDR3 runs to 16 residues. The whole variable domain, filled in from reference TRBV2 and TRBJ1-2, reads EPEVTQTPSHQVTQMGQEVILRCVPISNHLYFYWYRQILGQKVEFLVSFYNNEISEKSEIFDDQFSVERPDGSNFTLKIRSTKLEDSAMYFCASSEARGTGKKGYTFGSGTRLTVV.

The chain links TRBV18 to TRBJ1-2; 10 nucleotides agree with TRBD1. This CDR3 has 15 residues. Germline V gene data show CDR1 as KGHSH and CDR2 as LQKENI. V was pared by 3 bases and J by 6 bases, with 7 bases of the junction left unmatched. The CDR3: CASSPPRGQGHGYTF. DNA for the CDR3: TGTGCCAGCTCACCCCCCCGGGGACAGGGGCATGGCTACACCTTC.

This clonotype was observed many times. The chain joins TRBV5-4 to TRBJ2-2, with no clear D. The germline V gene has CDR1 SGHNT and CDR2 YYREEE (reference sequence). This CDR3 region has 14 residues. V lost 0 bases to trimming and J lost 6 bases, with 9 bases between them. Here the CDR3 DNA reads TGTGCCAGCAGCTTGGCCGGCCCCTCCGGGGAGCTGTTTTTT. This sequence encodes CASSLAGPSGELFF.

This clonotype appeared many times. The rearrangement uses TRBV7-9 and TRBJ2-7; a weak D match, TRBD1 (7 bases). In germline, CDR1 is SEHNR, CDR2 FQNEAQ (reference sequence). The length of the CDR3 is 16 residues. V lost 3 bases, J lost 0 bases, and 15 bases lay in between. For the CDR3, the DNA is TGTGCCAGCAGCTTGGAGGGGGCGGCTAGCTCCTACGAGCAGTACTTC. It encodes CASSLEGAASSYEQYF. The full variable domain, rest sourced from reference TRBV7-9 and TRBJ2-7, is DTGVSQNPRHKITKRGQNVTFRCDPISEHNRLYWYRQTLGQGPEFLTYFQNEAQLEKSRLLSDRFSAERPKGSFSTLEIQRTEQGDSAMYLCASSLEGAASSYEQYFGPGTRLTVT.

V gene TRBV20-1 combines with J gene TRBJ1-2, with D unclear. The CDR3 totals 15 residues. CDR1 is DFQATT, CDR2 SNEGSKA, per germline (reference sequence). Trimming shortened V by 5 bases and J by 2 bases, and 18 bases separated the two germline ends. The DNA for the CDR3 is TGCAGTGCTCCACCCGGGAGATTCCTAAACTATGGCTACACCTTC. Its protein product is CSAPPGRFLNYGYTF.

The table lists this clonotype with a few counts. The rearrangement joins TRBV9 to TRBJ2-3; 7 nucleotides align to TRBD1. The CDR3 length is 14 residues. Germline V gene sequence: CDR1 SGDLS, CDR2 YYNGEE. The V gene end was trimmed by 4 bases and the J gene end by 2 bases; junction bases not matched to a gene: 4. The chain's CDR3 is CASSMGQTTDTQYF. CDR3 sequence (DNA): TGTGCCAGCAGCATGGGACAGACCACAGATACGCAGTATTTT.

This rearrangement joins TRBV28 to TRBJ1-5; a weak D match, TRBD1 (5 bases). V was shortened by 3 bases and J by 8 bases, with 11 bases between the two germline ends. The CDR3 has 13 residues. Germline values: CDR1 MDHEN, CDR2 SYDVKM. CDR3 DNA sequence: TGTGCCAGCAGTTTGGGACGCAGGGAGCCCCAGCATTTT. This sequence encodes CASSLGRREPQHF.

Concerning this clonotype: It may be a read error: a sequence one base away is much more abundant. The conserved phenylalanine or tryptophan normally closing the CDR3 is absent here, so this likely arose from a read error. CDR3 amino acids: CSATQSTSEQFL. CDR3 in DNA: TGCAGTGCCACCCAGAGCACTAGTGAGCAGTTCTTA. This chain connects TRBV20-1 to TRBJ2-1; maybe TRBD2 (5 bases). The CDR3 contains 12 residues. Germline lookup yields CDR1 DFQATT and CDR2 SNEGSKA (reference sequence). Between the trimmed V and J ends, which lost 6 bases and 9 bases, there was a span of 15 bases.

This clonotype was recorded many times. The chain couples TRBV20-1 to TRBJ2-2, with 8 positions matching TRBD1. The ends lost 0 bases at V and 5 bases at J; junction bases unmatched: 5. This CDR3 has 15 residues. CDR1 is DFQATT and CDR2 is SNEGSKA in the germline V gene (reference sequence). The CDR3 DNA reads TGCAGTGCTAGAGAAGGACAGGGATGGACCGGGGAGCTGTTTTTT. Its protein is CSAREGQGWTGELFF.

This CDR3 reads CASTRGGLNYGYTF. Here the CDR3 DNA reads TGTGCCAGCACCCGGGGAGGGTTGAACTATGGCTACACCTTC. The chain couples TRBV9 to TRBJ1-2; D unclear. Germline CDR1 is SGDLS and CDR2 is YYNGEE. Trimming pared 6 bases from V and 2 bases from J, leaving 14 bases between. CDR3 length equals 14 residues.

In this sample, this clonotype turned up many times. CDR3 nucleotides: TGTGCCAGCAGTTCAGGGTTCCTGAGGACCGGGGAGCTGTTTTTT. It is translated as CASSSGFLRTGELFF. The chain uses TRBV12-3 or TRBV12-4 and TRBJ2-2; TRBD1 is a possible D gene (5 bases). This CDR3 has 15 amino acids. The V and J ends lost 4 bases and 5 bases respectively, with 14 bases between them.

This clonotype has a count of ten or more. Mismatch with germline at one junction end may stem from a read error. The chain has TRBV7-7 and TRBJ2-5; 13 positions agree with TRBD2. The CDR3 extends over 16 amino acids. CDR1 is SSHAT, CDR2 FNYEAQ, per germline (reference sequence). CDR3 in amino acids: CASSKTSGRIGETQYF. The CDR3 DNA reads as TGTGCTAGCAGCAAGACTAGCGGGAGGATCGGGGAGACCCAGTACTTC.

This clonotype was detected a few times. This sequence joins TRBV29-1 and TRBJ1-1, with D tentatively TRBD1 (5 bases). This CDR3 has 12 amino acids. Trimming removed 7 bases from V and 1 base from J, with 10 bases in between. Germline values: CDR1 SQVTM, CDR2 ANQGSEA. CDR3 region: CSGADKNTEAFF. The CDR3 DNA is TGCAGCGGGGCGGACAAGAACACTGAAGCTTTCTTT.

This clonotype was seen ten or more times. The chain joins TRBV7-8 to TRBJ2-5; no clear D gene. CDR3 length: 17 amino acids. CDR1 and CDR2 from the germline V gene are SGHVS and FQNEAQ. V was trimmed by 2 bases and J by 2 bases, leaving 18 bases between them. For the CDR3, the DNA is TGTGCCAGCAGCTTAAGTGGGATTCGTGGGCGGCAAGAGACCCAGTACTTC. It encodes CASSLSGIRGRQETQYF. Combining the CDR3 with reference TRBV7-8 and TRBJ2-5 gives the whole variable domain GAGVSQSPRYKVAKRGQDVALRCDPISGHVSLFWYQQALGQGPEFLTYFQNEAQLDKSGLPSDRFFAERPEGSVSTLKIQRTQQEDSAVYLCASSLSGIRGRQETQYFGPGTRLLVL.